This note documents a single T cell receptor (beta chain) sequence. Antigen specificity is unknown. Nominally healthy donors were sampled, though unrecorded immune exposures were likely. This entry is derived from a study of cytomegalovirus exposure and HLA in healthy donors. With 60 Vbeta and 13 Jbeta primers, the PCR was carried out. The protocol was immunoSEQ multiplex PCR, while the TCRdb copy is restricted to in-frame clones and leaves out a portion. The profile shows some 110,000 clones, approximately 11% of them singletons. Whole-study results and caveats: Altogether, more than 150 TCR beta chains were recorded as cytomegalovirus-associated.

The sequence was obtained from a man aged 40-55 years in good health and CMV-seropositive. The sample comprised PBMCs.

CDR3 sequence (DNA): TGTGCCAGCAGCTCTTCCTGGACTAGCGCCTCCTACGAGCAGTACTTC. Encoded protein: CASSSSWTSASYEQYF. This rearrangement joins TRBV7-9 to TRBJ2-7, with 9 nucleotides matching TRBD2. The CDR3 sequence is 16 residues long. Trimming removed 4 bases from V and 0 bases from J; junction bases left unmatched: 7. Germline V gene sequence: CDR1 SEHNR, CDR2 FQNEAQ (reference sequence).